Listed below are T cell receptor beta chains from one sample, sequenced in a study of neurological immune-mediated disorders. MiXCR, run by TCRdb on the 5' RACE reads, gives a single entry per CDR3 protein. This table has some 95,000 distinct CDR3 sequences, 3% to 4% appearing once. Sequencing was done on a sample of PBMCs. These receptors came from a woman aged 18 to 35 with multiple sclerosis. Both conserved end residues are part of each CDR3. The order of the fields is J gene, V gene, D gene, clone size, CDR3 protein, CDR3 DNA. A D gene is named only where the DNA matches it firmly. Size tells how often a clone was seen (once, few, many) or the class of an expanded clone, and some rows leave it out.

j_gene: TRBJ2-3; v_gene: TRBV12-3/TRBV12-4; d_gene: .; abundance: many; CDR3aa: CASSFLQYTDTQYF; CDR3nt: TGTGCCAGCAGTTTCTTACAGTACACAGATACGCAGTATTTT
j_gene: TRBJ2-7; v_gene: TRBV7-9; d_gene: .; abundance: many; CDR3aa: CASSGLVSSYEQYF; CDR3nt: TGTGCCAGCAGCGGGCTCGTGAGCTCCTACGAGCAGTACTTC
j_gene: TRBJ2-1; v_gene: TRBV7-3; d_gene: .; abundance: .; CDR3aa: CASSLRTTPNEQFF; CDR3nt: TGTGCCAGCAGCTTACGGACGACTCCCAATGAGCAGTTCTTC
j_gene: TRBJ2-7; v_gene: TRBV18; d_gene: TRBD2; abundance: many; CDR3aa: CASSRLAGFAYEQYF; CDR3nt: TGTGCCAGCTCACGACTAGCGGGGTTCGCCTACGAGCAGTACTTC
j_gene: TRBJ2-4; v_gene: TRBV15; d_gene: .; abundance: many; CDR3aa: CATSRRDGETKNIQYF; CDR3nt: TGTGCCACCAGCAGACGGGACGGCGAAACCAAAAACATTCAGTACTTC
j_gene: TRBJ1-1; v_gene: TRBV18; d_gene: .; abundance: few; CDR3aa: CASSREENTEAFF; CDR3nt: TGTGCCAGCTCACGCGAGGAGAACACTGAAGCTTTCTTT
j_gene: TRBJ2-7; v_gene: TRBV20-1; d_gene: .; abundance: many; CDR3aa: CSAREEALYEQYF; CDR3nt: TGCAGTGCTAGAGAAGAAGCCCTCTACGAGCAGTACTTC
j_gene: TRBJ1-5; v_gene: TRBV7-8; d_gene: .; abundance: many; CDR3aa: CASSLARTMGQPQHF; CDR3nt: TGTGCCAGCAGCTTAGCTAGGACAATGGGACAGCCCCAGCATTTT
j_gene: TRBJ1-1; v_gene: TRBV10-3; d_gene: TRBD1; abundance: many; CDR3aa: CAISAGTGSTEAFF; CDR3nt: TGTGCCATCAGCGCCGGGACAGGGAGTACTGAAGCTTTCTTT
j_gene: TRBJ1-2; v_gene: TRBV12-3/TRBV12-4; d_gene: TRBD1; abundance: many; CDR3aa: CASKLQGVYGYTF; CDR3nt: TGTGCCAGCAAACTACAGGGGGTGTATGGCTACACCTTC
j_gene: TRBJ2-4; v_gene: TRBV5-1; d_gene: .; abundance: many; CDR3aa: CASRRRDDKNIQYF; CDR3nt: TGCGCCAGCAGAAGACGGGACGACAAAAACATTCAGTACTTC
j_gene: TRBJ2-4; v_gene: TRBV20-1; d_gene: .; abundance: many; CDR3aa: CSARPLDEGPAKNIQYF; CDR3nt: TGCAGTGCTAGACCCCTTGATGAGGGGCCGGCCAAAAACATTCAGTACTTC
j_gene: TRBJ2-1; v_gene: TRBV20-1; d_gene: .; abundance: many; CDR3aa: CSAFLRRLVSYNEQFF; CDR3nt: TGCAGTGCTTTTCTCAGGAGATTGGTTTCCTACAATGAGCAGTTCTTC
j_gene: TRBJ2-5; v_gene: TRBV5-1; d_gene: TRBD2; abundance: .; CDR3aa: CASSFGGGLQETQYF; CDR3nt: TGCGCCAGCAGCTTCGGCGGGGGACTCCAAGAGACCCAGTACTTC
j_gene: TRBJ2-1; v_gene: TRBV7-2; d_gene: .; abundance: many; CDR3aa: CASSFGLNEQFF; CDR3nt: TGTGCCAGCAGCTTCGGTTTGAATGAGCAGTTCTTC
j_gene: TRBJ2-7; v_gene: TRBV19; d_gene: .; abundance: .; CDR3aa: CASRKTGLYEQYF; CDR3nt: TGTGCCAGTAGAAAAACAGGGTTGTACGAGCAGTACTTC
j_gene: TRBJ1-2; v_gene: TRBV12-3/TRBV12-4; d_gene: TRBD1; abundance: many; CDR3aa: CASIRDRHNYGYTF; CDR3nt: TGTGCCAGCATCCGGGACAGGCACAACTATGGCTACACCTTC
j_gene: TRBJ1-4; v_gene: TRBV7-9; d_gene: .; abundance: many; CDR3aa: CASSFIGTITEKLFF; CDR3nt: TGTGCCAGCAGCTTTATCGGGACAATTACAGAAAAACTGTTTTTT
j_gene: TRBJ2-7; v_gene: TRBV5-1; d_gene: .; abundance: .; CDR3aa: CASSSDWSWGNYEQYF; CDR3nt: TGCGCCAGCAGTTCGGATTGGAGTTGGGGCAATTACGAGCAGTACTTC
j_gene: TRBJ2-7; v_gene: TRBV4-3; d_gene: TRBD2; abundance: many; CDR3aa: CASSPREGYEQYF; CDR3nt: TGCGCCAGCAGCCCCCGGGAGGGGTACGAGCAGTACTTC
j_gene: TRBJ1-2; v_gene: TRBV20-1; d_gene: .; abundance: many; CDR3aa: CSAPSPLDSLLNYGYTF; CDR3nt: TGCAGTGCCCCCTCGCCTTTAGACAGTCTCCTTAACTATGGCTACACCTTC
j_gene: TRBJ2-2; v_gene: TRBV30; d_gene: .; abundance: few; CDR3aa: CAWSEIVPGELFF; CDR3nt: TGTGCCTGGAGTGAAATTGTCCCCGGGGAGCTGTTTTTT
j_gene: TRBJ2-3; v_gene: TRBV15; d_gene: .; abundance: many; CDR3aa: CATSREYTASTDTQYF; CDR3nt: TGTGCCACCAGCAGAGAATATACAGCTAGCACAGATACGCAGTATTTT
j_gene: TRBJ2-5; v_gene: TRBV20-1; d_gene: .; abundance: few; CDR3aa: CSAHRVQETQYF; CDR3nt: TGCAGTGCTCACAGGGTTCAAGAGACCCAGTACTTC
j_gene: TRBJ2-1; v_gene: TRBV30; d_gene: .; abundance: few; CDR3aa: CAWSLPLGAHNEQFF; CDR3nt: TGTGCCTGGAGTCTCCCTCTGGGGGCCCACAATGAGCAGTTCTTC
j_gene: TRBJ2-7; v_gene: TRBV12-3/TRBV12-4; d_gene: TRBD1; abundance: many; CDR3aa: CASSLGRGLSYEQYF; CDR3nt: TGTGCCAGCAGTTTAGGCAGGGGGTTATCCTACGAGCAGTACTTC
j_gene: TRBJ2-5; v_gene: TRBV7-9; d_gene: .; abundance: many; CDR3aa: CASSLGRNETQYF; CDR3nt: TGTGCCAGCAGCTTAGGTAGAAACGAGACCCAGTACTTC
j_gene: TRBJ1-1; v_gene: TRBV3-1; d_gene: .; abundance: many; CDR3aa: CASSPQASVNTEAFF; CDR3nt: TGTGCCAGCAGCCCACAAGCCAGTGTGAACACTGAAGCTTTCTTT
j_gene: TRBJ2-7; v_gene: TRBV30; d_gene: .; abundance: many; CDR3aa: CAWSPGTVTYEQYF; CDR3nt: TGTGCCTGGAGCCCCGGGACGGTGACCTACGAGCAGTACTTC
j_gene: TRBJ2-1; v_gene: TRBV6-5; d_gene: TRBD2; abundance: many; CDR3aa: CASSYSVVDRRTSGDNEQFF; CDR3nt: TGTGCCAGCAGTTACTCGGTGGTGGATCGTCGGACTAGCGGGGACAATGAGCAGTTCTTC
j_gene: TRBJ1-5; v_gene: TRBV7-2; d_gene: TRBD1; abundance: many; CDR3aa: CASSPGGGQPQHF; CDR3nt: TGTGCCAGCAGCCCAGGGGGGGGTCAGCCCCAGCATTTT
j_gene: TRBJ2-7; v_gene: TRBV20-1; d_gene: TRBD2; abundance: many; CDR3aa: CSAIAGTATEQYF; CDR3nt: TGCAGTGCCATAGCGGGGACTGCTACCGAGCAGTACTTC
j_gene: TRBJ2-2; v_gene: TRBV25-1; d_gene: TRBD1; abundance: many; CDR3aa: CASRGDRDTGELFF; CDR3nt: TGTGCCAGCAGAGGGGACAGGGACACCGGGGAGCTGTTTTTT
j_gene: TRBJ2-7; v_gene: TRBV5-6; d_gene: TRBD2; abundance: many; CDR3aa: CASSLGLAGGNYEQYF; CDR3nt: TGTGCCAGCAGCTTGGGCCTAGCGGGAGGCAACTACGAGCAGTACTTC
j_gene: TRBJ2-1; v_gene: TRBV10-3; d_gene: .; abundance: many; CDR3aa: CAISESLSGRYNEQFF; CDR3nt: TGTGCCATCAGTGAGTCTTTGTCGGGACGGTACAATGAGCAGTTCTTC
j_gene: TRBJ1-2; v_gene: TRBV5-1; d_gene: .; abundance: many; CDR3aa: CASSLPTGAGGYTF; CDR3nt: TGCGCCAGCAGCTTGCCGACGGGGGCAGGGGGCTACACCTTC
j_gene: TRBJ2-5; v_gene: TRBV5-1; d_gene: TRBD1; abundance: many; CDR3aa: CASSQDRGRKETQYF; CDR3nt: TGCGCCAGCAGCCAGGACAGGGGGCGAAAAGAGACCCAGTACTTC
j_gene: TRBJ2-7; v_gene: TRBV6-6; d_gene: TRBD2; abundance: many; CDR3aa: CASSYSGASSYEQYF; CDR3nt: TGTGCCAGCAGTTATAGCGGGGCCAGCTCCTACGAGCAGTACTTC
j_gene: TRBJ2-1; v_gene: TRBV24-1; d_gene: TRBD2; abundance: many; CDR3aa: CATSDLHRGTSGGGNEQFF; CDR3nt: TGTGCCACCAGTGATTTGCACCGAGGGACTAGCGGGGGGGGCAATGAGCAGTTCTTC
j_gene: TRBJ2-5; v_gene: TRBV20-1; d_gene: .; abundance: .; CDR3aa: CSARGTNEETQYF; CDR3nt: TGCAGTGCTAGAGGGACGAACGAAGAGACCCAGTACTTC
j_gene: TRBJ2-1; v_gene: TRBV29-1; d_gene: .; abundance: many; CDR3aa: CSAIIPEVSYNEQFF; CDR3nt: TGCAGCGCGATAATCCCAGAAGTTTCCTACAATGAGCAGTTCTTC
j_gene: TRBJ1-2; v_gene: TRBV6-5; d_gene: TRBD1; abundance: many; CDR3aa: CASSYGTGVGGYTF; CDR3nt: TGTGCCAGCAGTTATGGGACAGGGGTTGGAGGCTACACCTTC
j_gene: TRBJ2-2; v_gene: TRBV6-2/TRBV6-3; d_gene: .; abundance: many; CDR3aa: CASSYPTRERELFF; CDR3nt: TGTGCCAGCAGTTACCCCACCAGGGAACGGGAGCTGTTTTTT
j_gene: TRBJ2-1; v_gene: TRBV12-3/TRBV12-4; d_gene: TRBD2; abundance: many; CDR3aa: CASMLGGGPSYNEQFF; CDR3nt: TGTGCCAGCATGCTCGGCGGGGGTCCATCCTACAATGAGCAGTTCTTC
j_gene: TRBJ2-2; v_gene: TRBV4-1; d_gene: .; abundance: many; CDR3aa: CASSQTTGSAGELFF; CDR3nt: TGCGCCAGCAGCCAAACCACAGGGTCGGCCGGGGAGCTGTTTTTT
j_gene: TRBJ2-3; v_gene: TRBV5-1; d_gene: .; abundance: many; CDR3aa: CASREGSSDTQYF; CDR3nt: TGCGCCAGCAGGGAAGGTTCATCAGATACGCAGTATTTT
j_gene: TRBJ2-1; v_gene: TRBV28; d_gene: .; abundance: many; CDR3aa: CASVDRESSYNEQFF; CDR3nt: TGTGCCAGCGTCGACCGGGAGAGCTCCTACAATGAGCAGTTCTTC
j_gene: TRBJ1-5; v_gene: TRBV28; d_gene: TRBD1; abundance: .; CDR3aa: CASSSRQGGQPQHF; CDR3nt: TGTGCCAGCAGCTCCCGACAGGGCGGTCAGCCCCAGCATTTT
j_gene: TRBJ1-6; v_gene: TRBV5-1; d_gene: TRBD1; abundance: .; CDR3aa: CASSLGDRESSTLNF; CDR3nt: TGCGCCAGCAGCTTGGGGGACAGGGAGAGTTCAACCCTCAACTTT
j_gene: TRBJ2-1; v_gene: TRBV5-1; d_gene: .; abundance: many; CDR3aa: CASSLAGTNNEQFF; CDR3nt: TGCGCCAGCAGCTTGGCCGGGACGAATAATGAGCAGTTCTTC
j_gene: TRBJ2-7; v_gene: TRBV7-3; d_gene: .; abundance: few; CDR3aa: CASSPSWDPREQYF; CDR3nt: TGTGCCAGCAGCCCCTCCTGGGACCCGCGAGAGCAGTACTTC
j_gene: TRBJ2-1; v_gene: TRBV12-5; d_gene: TRBD1; abundance: few; CDR3aa: CASGGTGYNEQFF; CDR3nt: TGTGCTAGTGGTGGGACAGGGTACAATGAGCAGTTCTTC
j_gene: TRBJ2-1; v_gene: TRBV12-3/TRBV12-4; d_gene: TRBD2; abundance: many; CDR3aa: CASRRGSGRSYNEQFF; CDR3nt: TGTGCCAGCAGGAGGGGTAGCGGGAGGTCCTACAATGAGCAGTTCTTC
j_gene: TRBJ2-5; v_gene: TRBV27; d_gene: .; abundance: many; CDR3aa: CASSPYMNEETQYF; CDR3nt: TGTGCCAGCAGCCCCTACATGAATGAAGAGACCCAGTACTTC
j_gene: TRBJ2-1; v_gene: TRBV7-2; d_gene: .; abundance: many; CDR3aa: CASSLTAISYNEQFF; CDR3nt: TGTGCCAGCAGCTTAACAGCAATCTCCTACAATGAGCAGTTCTTC
j_gene: TRBJ1-2; v_gene: TRBV7-9; d_gene: .; abundance: many; CDR3aa: CASSLMAGIDGYTF; CDR3nt: TGTGCCAGCAGCTTAATGGCCGGGATTGATGGCTACACCTTC
j_gene: TRBJ2-3; v_gene: TRBV7-8; d_gene: .; abundance: many; CDR3aa: CASSLRQPLDTQYF; CDR3nt: TGTGCCAGCAGCTTACGACAGCCCCTGGATACGCAGTATTTT
j_gene: TRBJ2-2; v_gene: TRBV7-2; d_gene: .; abundance: .; CDR3aa: CASSLERAVTGELFF; CDR3nt: TGTGCCAGCAGCTTAGAGAGGGCAGTCACCGGGGAGCTGTTTTTT